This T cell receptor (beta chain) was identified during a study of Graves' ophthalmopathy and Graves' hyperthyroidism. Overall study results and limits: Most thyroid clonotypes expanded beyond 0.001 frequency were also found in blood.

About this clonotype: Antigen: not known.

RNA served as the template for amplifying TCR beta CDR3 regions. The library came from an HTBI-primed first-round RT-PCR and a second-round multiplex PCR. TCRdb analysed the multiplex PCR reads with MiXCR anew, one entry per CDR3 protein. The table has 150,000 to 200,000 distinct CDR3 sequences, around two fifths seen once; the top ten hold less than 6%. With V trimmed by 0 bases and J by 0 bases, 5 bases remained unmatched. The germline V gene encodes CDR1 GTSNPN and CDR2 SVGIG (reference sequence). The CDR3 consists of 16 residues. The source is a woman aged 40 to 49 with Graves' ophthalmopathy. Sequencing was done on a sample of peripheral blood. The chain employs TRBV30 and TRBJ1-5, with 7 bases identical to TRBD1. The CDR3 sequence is CAWSVLGGTSNQPQHF. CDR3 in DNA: TGTGCCTGGAGTGTACTAGGGGGCACTAGCAATCAGCCCCAGCATTTT.